This T cell receptor (beta chain) stems from a study of T cell responses to AZD1222 COVID-19 vaccine. Study-wide background: Pooling covered second doses at about 4 or about 12 weeks. Study observations and caveats: Mapped onto spike, vaccine-associated CD4 TCRs spanned it and were dominant at 160-218 and 743-854. White British people made up most donors, females outnumbered males, and clonal diversity was possibly underestimated.

The repertoire was sequenced with immunoSEQ multiplex PCR; TCRdb's copy has only in-frame clones and lacks some. This table holds roughly 110,000 clones, around 87% found once. About this clone: The antigen remains undetermined.

This receptor was identified in an adult in good health. The sequencing used peripheral blood, collected on day 0 of AZD1222 vaccination.

Written as DNA, the CDR3 is TGTGCCAGCAGCATCGCCGAGACAGGGGCCGATTCCGGGGAGCTGTTTTTT. Its translation: CASSIAETGADSGELFF. V gene TRBV21-1 combines with J gene TRBJ2-2; the table's D gene call, TRBD1, was not cross checked with the DNA. TRBV21-1 is labeled a pseudogene. The CDR3 runs to 17 residues.